This T cell receptor (beta chain) was documented in a study of blood T cell repertoires in COVID-19. Study-wide background: T cells, B-cell-depleted T cells, or PBMCs supplied cDNA or gDNA.

Study members were between about 18 and 95 years old and lived in 20 to 30 US regions. Trimming left V 1 base short and J 4 bases short, with 6 bases between. The CDR3 totals 13 residues. The germline CDR1 and CDR2 sequences are SGHRS and YFSETQ. The repertoire was sequenced with immunoSEQ multiplex PCR; TCRdb's copy has only in-frame clones and lacks some. The sample yields 250,000 or so clones, around nine tenths seen once. In the case of this clone: Other DNA sequences in this sample translate to the same CDR3.

The rearrangement uses TRBV5-1 and TRBJ1-5; the D gene is possibly TRBD1 (6 bases). The clonotype originates from a man aged 25 to 45 who had recovered from COVID-19. The sample comprised PBMCs or T cells enriched from blood (not recorded which). DNA for the CDR3: TGCGCCAGCAGCTTGACAGGGAATCAGCCCCAGCATTTT. Amino acids: CASSLTGNQPQHF.